This T cell receptor beta chain emerged from a study of cytomegalovirus exposure and HLA in healthy donors. Primers: 60 Vbeta forward and 13 Jbeta reverse. Libraries were prepared by immunoSEQ multiplex PCR; TCRdb keeps only in-frame clonotypes and omits some of them. The sample contains some 150,000 clones, 60% to 80% of which appear only once. This CDR3 is built from 16 residues. The V gene's germline CDR1 is PRHDT and CDR2 FYEKMQ (reference sequence). The V segment lost 4 bases and the J segment 4 bases; nucleotides outside the gene matches: 9. This TCR came from a male donor in good health and CMV-seronegative. Material for sequencing was PBMCs. V and J are TRBV13 and TRBJ2-2, with 7 positions matching TRBD2. This CDR3 is CASSSLLALGTGELFF. CDR3 DNA: TGTGCCAGCAGCTCACTACTAGCGCTCGGCACCGGGGAGCTGTTTTTT. Filled out from reference TRBV13 and TRBJ2-2, the complete variable domain reads AAGVIQSPRHLIKEKRETATLKCYPIPRHDTVYWYQQGPGQDPQFLISFYEKMQSDKGSIPDRFSAQQFSDYHSELNMSSLELGDSALYFCASSSLLALGTGELFFGEGSRLTVL.